This entry is about one T cell receptor beta chain. Its target is not known. The data were taken from a study of T cell responses to AZD1222 COVID-19 vaccine. Germline assignment: CDR1 GTSNPN and CDR2 SVGIG (reference sequence). V lost 3 bases, J lost 3 bases, and 15 bases lay in between. This CDR3 is built from 15 residues. Some clones are missing from TCRdb's copy, which holds only in-frame ones; the method was immunoSEQ multiplex PCR. The table has 100,000 or so clones, roughly 86% seen once. Combined were second doses at about 4 or about 12 weeks. Study-level points and caveats: After the peak T cell response, and only then, were repertoires sampled. A rise in Spike-specific TCR breadth and depth followed two AZD1222 doses.

This TCR was sampled from an adult who received the AZD1222 COVID-19 vaccine. The sample consisted of peripheral blood, taken 28 days after the second AZD1222 dose. The gene calls are TRBV30 and TRBJ1-5, with no clear D. The CDR3, as DNA: TGTGCCTGGAGGATCGGATCAGTCACCAATCAGCCCCAGCATTTT. The encoded protein is CAWRIGSVTNQPQHF.